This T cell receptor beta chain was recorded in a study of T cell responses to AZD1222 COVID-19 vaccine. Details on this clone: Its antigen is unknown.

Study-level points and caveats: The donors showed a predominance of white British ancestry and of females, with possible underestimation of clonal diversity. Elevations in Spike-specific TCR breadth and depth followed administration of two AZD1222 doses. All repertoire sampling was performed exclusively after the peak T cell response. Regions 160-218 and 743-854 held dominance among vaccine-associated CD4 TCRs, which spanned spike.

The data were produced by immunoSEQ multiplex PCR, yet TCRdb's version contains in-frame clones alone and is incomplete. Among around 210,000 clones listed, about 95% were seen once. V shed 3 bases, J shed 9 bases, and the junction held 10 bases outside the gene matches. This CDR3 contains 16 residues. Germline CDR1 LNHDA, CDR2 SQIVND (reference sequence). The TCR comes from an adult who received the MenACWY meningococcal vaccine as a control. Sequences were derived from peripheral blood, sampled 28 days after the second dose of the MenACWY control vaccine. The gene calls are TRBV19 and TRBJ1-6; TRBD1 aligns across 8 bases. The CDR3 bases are TGTGCCAGTAGTATCAATGGACAGGGCGGTGTTTCACCCCTCCACTTT. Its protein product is CASSINGQGGVSPLHF.